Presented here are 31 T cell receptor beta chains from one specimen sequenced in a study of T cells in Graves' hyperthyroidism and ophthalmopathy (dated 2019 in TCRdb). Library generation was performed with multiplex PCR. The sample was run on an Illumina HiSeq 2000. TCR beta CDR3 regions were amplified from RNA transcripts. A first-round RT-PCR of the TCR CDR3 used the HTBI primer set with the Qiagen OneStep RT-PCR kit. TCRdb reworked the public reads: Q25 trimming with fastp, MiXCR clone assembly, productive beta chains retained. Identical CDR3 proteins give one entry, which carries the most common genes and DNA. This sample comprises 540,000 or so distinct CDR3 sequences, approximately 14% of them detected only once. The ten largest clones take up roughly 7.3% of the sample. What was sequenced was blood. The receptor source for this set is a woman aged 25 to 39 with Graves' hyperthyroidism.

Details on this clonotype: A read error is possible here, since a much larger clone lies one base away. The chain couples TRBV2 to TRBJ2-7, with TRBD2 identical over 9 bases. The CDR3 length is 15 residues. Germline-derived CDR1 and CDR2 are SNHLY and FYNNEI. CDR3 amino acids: CAGSLGAGGPDEQYF. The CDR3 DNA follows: TGTGCCGGCAGTTTAGGGGCGGGAGGGCCGGACGAGCAGTACTTC.

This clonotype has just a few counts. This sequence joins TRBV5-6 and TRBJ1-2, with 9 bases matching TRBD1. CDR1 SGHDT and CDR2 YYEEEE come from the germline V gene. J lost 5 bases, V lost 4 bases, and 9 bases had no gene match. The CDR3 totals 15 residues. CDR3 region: CASSGDTGGGYGYTF. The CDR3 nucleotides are TGTGCCAGCAGCGGCGACACAGGGGGCGGGTATGGCTACACCTTC.

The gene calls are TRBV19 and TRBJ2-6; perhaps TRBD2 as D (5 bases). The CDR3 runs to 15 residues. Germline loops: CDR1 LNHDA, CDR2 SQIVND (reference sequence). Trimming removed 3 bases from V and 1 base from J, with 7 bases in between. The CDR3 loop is CASSIRESGANVLTF. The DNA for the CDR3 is TGTGCCAGTAGTATCCGGGAATCTGGGGCCAACGTCCTGACTTTC. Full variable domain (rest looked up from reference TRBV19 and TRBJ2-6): DGGITQSPKYLFRKEGQNVTLSCEQNLNHDAMYWYRQDPGQGLRLIYYSQIVNDFQKGDIAEGYSVSREKKESFPLTVTSAQKNPTAFYLCASSIRESGANVLTFGAGSRLTVL.

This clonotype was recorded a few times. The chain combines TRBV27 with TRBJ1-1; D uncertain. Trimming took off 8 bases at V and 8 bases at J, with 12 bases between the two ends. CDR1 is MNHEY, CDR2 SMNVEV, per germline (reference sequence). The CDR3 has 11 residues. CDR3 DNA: TGTGCCAGCGAAACAAACAGCGAAGCTTTCTTT. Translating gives CASETNSEAFF.

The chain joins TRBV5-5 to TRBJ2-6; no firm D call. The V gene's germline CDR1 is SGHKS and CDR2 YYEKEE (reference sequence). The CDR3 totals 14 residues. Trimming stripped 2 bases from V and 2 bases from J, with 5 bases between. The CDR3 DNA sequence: TGTGCCAGCAGCTTCTCACCTGGGGCCAACGTCCTGACTTTC. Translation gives CASSFSPGANVLTF.

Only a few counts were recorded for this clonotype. The CDR3 loop reads CASSLGVGPEQFF. In nucleotides, the CDR3 is TGTGCCAGCAGTTTAGGGGTTGGGCCCGAGCAGTTCTTC. V usage is TRBV27 and J usage is TRBJ2-1; D uncertain. The germline V gene has CDR1 MNHEY and CDR2 SMNVEV (reference sequence). The CDR3 runs 13 residues. With 2 bases removed from V and 10 bases from J, the gap between germline ends came to 12 bases.

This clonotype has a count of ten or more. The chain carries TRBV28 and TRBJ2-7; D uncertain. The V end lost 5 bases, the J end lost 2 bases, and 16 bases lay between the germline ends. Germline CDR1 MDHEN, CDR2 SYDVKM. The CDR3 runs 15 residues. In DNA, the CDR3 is TGTGCCAGCAGTCCTGCTGGGCTAGGAACCTACGAGCAGTACTTC. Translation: CASSPAGLGTYEQYF.

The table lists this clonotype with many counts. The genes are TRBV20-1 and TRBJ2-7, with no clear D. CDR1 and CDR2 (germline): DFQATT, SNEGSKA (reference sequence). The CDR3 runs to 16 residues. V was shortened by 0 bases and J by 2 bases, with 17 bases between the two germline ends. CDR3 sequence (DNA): TGCAGTGCTAGAGATCAGAGCCATGAACTTGCCTACGAGCAGTACTTC. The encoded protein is CSARDQSHELAYEQYF.

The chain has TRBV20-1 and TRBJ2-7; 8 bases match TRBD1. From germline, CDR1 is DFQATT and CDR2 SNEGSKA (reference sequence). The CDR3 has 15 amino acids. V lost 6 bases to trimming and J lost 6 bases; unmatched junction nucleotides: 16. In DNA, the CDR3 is TGCAGTGCGGCAGGGGGCCCTTCAATGGGGGGCGAGCAGTACTTC. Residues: CSAAGGPSMGGEQYF.

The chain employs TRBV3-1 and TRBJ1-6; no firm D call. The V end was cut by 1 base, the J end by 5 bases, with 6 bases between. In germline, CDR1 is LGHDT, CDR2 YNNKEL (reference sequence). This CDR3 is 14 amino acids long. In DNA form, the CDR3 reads TGTGCCAGCAGCCAAGTTGGCAATAATTCACCCCTCCACTTT. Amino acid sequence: CASSQVGNNSPLHF.

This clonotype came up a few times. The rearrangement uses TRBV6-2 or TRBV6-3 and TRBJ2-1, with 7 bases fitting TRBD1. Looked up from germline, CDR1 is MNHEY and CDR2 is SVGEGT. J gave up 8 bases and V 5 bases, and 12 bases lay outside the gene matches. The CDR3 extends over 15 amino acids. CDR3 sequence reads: CASSLDRVISHEQFF. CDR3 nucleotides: TGTGCCAGCAGTCTAGACAGGGTCATATCCCATGAGCAGTTCTTC.

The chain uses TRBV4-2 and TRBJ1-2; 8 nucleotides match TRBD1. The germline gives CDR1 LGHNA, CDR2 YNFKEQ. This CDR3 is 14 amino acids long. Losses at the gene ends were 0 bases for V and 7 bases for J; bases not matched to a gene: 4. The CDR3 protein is CASSQDSRGRGYTF. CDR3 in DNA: TGTGCCAGCAGCCAAGATAGCAGGGGGCGTGGCTACACCTTC.

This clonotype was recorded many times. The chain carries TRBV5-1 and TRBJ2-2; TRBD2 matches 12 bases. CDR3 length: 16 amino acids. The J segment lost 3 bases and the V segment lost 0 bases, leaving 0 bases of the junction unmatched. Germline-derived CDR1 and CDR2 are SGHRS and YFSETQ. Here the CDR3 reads CASSLGLAGDTGELFF. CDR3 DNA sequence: TGCGCCAGCAGCTTGGGACTAGCGGGAGACACCGGGGAGCTGTTTTTT.

The DNA for the CDR3 is TGCGCCAGCAGCCAAGGGGGACTCTACGAGCAGTACTTC. Its protein product is CASSQGGLYEQYF. The chain carries TRBV4-1 and TRBJ2-7; possibly TRBD2 for D (6 bases). This CDR3 region has 13 residues. Trimming cost V 1 base and J 3 bases, with 7 bases left between them. Germline V CDR1 and CDR2: MGHRA, YSYEKL.

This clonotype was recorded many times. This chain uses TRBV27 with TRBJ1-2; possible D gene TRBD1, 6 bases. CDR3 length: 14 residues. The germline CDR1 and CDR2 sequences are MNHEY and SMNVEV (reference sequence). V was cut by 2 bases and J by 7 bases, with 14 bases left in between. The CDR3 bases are TGTGCCAGCAGTTTAATGTTCGGGGGGGCTGGCTACACCTTC. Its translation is CASSLMFGGAGYTF.

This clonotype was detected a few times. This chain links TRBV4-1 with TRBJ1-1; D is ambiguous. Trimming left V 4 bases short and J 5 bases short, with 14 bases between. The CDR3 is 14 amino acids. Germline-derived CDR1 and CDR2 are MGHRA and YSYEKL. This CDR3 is CASSPRGIGTEAFF. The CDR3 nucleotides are TGCGCCAGCAGCCCACGCGGGATTGGGACTGAAGCTTTCTTT.

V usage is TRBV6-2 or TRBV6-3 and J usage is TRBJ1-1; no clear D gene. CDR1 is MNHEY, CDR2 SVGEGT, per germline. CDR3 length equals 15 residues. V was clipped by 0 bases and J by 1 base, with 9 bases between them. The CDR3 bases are TGTGCCAGCAGTTACTCACGAGAAAAGAACACTGAAGCTTTCTTT. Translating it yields CASSYSREKNTEAFF.

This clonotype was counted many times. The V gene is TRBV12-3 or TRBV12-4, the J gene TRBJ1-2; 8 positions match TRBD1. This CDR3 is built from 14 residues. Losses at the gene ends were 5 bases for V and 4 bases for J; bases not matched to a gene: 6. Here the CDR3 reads CASSGDRYPYGYTF. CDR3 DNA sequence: TGTGCCAGCAGTGGGGACAGGTACCCCTATGGCTACACCTTC.

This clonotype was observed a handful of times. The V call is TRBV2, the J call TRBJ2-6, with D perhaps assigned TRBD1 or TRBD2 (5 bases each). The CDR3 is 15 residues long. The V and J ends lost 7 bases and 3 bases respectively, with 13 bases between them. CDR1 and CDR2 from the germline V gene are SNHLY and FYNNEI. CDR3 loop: CASTRDGGGANVLTF. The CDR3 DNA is TGTGCCAGCACGAGGGACGGCGGTGGGGCCAACGTCCTGACTTTC.

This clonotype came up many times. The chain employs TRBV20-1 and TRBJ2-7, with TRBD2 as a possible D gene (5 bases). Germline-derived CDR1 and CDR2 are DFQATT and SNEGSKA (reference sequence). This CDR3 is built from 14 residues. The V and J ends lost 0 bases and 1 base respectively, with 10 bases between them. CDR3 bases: TGCAGTGCTAGAGATTCAGGACTTTCCTACGAGCAGTACTTC. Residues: CSARDSGLSYEQYF.

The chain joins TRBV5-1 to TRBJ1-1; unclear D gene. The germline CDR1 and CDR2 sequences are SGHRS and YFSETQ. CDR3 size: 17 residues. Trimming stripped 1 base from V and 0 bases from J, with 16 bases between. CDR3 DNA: TGCGCCAGCAGCTTGTCTCGAACATCGGAAATGAACACTGAAGCTTTCTTT. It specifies CASSLSRTSEMNTEAFF.

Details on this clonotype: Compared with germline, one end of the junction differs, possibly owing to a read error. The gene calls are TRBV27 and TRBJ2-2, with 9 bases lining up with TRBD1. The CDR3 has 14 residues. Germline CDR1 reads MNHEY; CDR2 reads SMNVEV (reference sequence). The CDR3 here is CASSLLQGAGEPFF. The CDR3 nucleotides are TGTGCCAGCAGTTTGCTACAGGGGGCCGGGGAGCCGTTTTTT.

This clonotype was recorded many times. The DNA for the CDR3 is TGTGCCAGCAGCTTAACTATGGGACTAGCGGGAGATAATGAGCAGTTCTTC. Amino acid sequence: CASSLTMGLAGDNEQFF. The gene calls are TRBV27 and TRBJ2-1, with 14 bases aligning to TRBD2. The CDR3 length is 17 residues. CDR1 and CDR2 (germline): MNHEY, SMNVEV (reference sequence). J lost 7 bases, V lost 6 bases, and 11 bases had no gene match.

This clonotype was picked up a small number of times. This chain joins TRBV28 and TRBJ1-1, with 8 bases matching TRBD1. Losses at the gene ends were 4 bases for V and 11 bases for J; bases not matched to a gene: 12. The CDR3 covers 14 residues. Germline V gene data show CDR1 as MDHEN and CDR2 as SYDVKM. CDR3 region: CASSSPRTGRRAFF. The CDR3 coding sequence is TGTGCCAGCAGTTCCCCGAGGACAGGGCGTCGGGCTTTCTTT.

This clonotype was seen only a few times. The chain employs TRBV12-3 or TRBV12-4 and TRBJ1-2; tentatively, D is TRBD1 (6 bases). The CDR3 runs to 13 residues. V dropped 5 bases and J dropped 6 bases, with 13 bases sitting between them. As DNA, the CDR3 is TGTGCCAGCAGTCCCAGGGGACTGCATGGCTACACCTTC. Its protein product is CASSPRGLHGYTF.

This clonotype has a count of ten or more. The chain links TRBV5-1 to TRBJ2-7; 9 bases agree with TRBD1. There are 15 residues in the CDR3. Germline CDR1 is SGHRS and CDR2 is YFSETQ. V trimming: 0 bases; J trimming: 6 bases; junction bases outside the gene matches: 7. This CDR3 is CASSLARTGAREQYF. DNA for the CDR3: TGCGCCAGCAGCTTGGCCCGGACAGGGGCTCGCGAGCAGTACTTC. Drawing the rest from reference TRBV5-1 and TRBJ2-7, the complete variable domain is KAGVTQTPRYLIKTRGQQVTLSCSPISGHRSVSWYQQTPGQGLQFLFEYFSETQRNKGNFPGRFSGRQFSNSRSEMNVSTLELGDSALYLCASSLARTGAREQYFGPGTRLTVT.

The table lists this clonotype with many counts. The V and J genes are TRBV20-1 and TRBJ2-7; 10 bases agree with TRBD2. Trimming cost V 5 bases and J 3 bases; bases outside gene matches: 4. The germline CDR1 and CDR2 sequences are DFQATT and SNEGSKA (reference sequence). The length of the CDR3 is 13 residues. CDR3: CSAYRTSGYEQYF. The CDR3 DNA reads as TGCAGTGCTTATCGGACTAGCGGCTACGAGCAGTACTTC.

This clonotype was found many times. This CDR3 reads CSARGASVGGEETQYF. CDR3 DNA sequence: TGCAGTGCTAGGGGGGCTAGCGTAGGAGGGGAAGAGACCCAGTACTTC. The V gene is TRBV20-1, the J gene TRBJ2-5; D is perhaps TRBD1 or TRBD2 (6 bases each). The germline V gene encodes CDR1 DFQATT and CDR2 SNEGSKA (reference sequence). The CDR3 runs to 16 residues. V was trimmed by 3 bases and J by 3 bases, leaving 20 bases between them.

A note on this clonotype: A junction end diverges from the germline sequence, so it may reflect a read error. CDR3 region: CASSLGLWQETQYF. Here the CDR3 DNA reads TGTGCTAGCAGCTTAGGTCTTTGGCAAGAGACCCAGTACTTC. The chain uses TRBV7-7 and TRBJ2-5; no clear D. This CDR3 has 14 amino acids. The germline gives CDR1 SSHAT, CDR2 FNYEAQ (reference sequence).

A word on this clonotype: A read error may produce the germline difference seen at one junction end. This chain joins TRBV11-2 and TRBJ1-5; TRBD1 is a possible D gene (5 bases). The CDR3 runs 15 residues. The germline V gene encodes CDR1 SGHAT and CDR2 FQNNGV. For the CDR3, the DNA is TGTACCAGCAGCTTAGGGACGGTGGGCAATCAGCCCCAGCATTTT. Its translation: CTSSLGTVGNQPQHF.

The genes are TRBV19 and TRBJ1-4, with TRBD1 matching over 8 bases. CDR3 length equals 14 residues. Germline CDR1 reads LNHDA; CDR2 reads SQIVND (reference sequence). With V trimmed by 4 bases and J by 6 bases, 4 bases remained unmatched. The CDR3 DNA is TGTGCCAGTAGTACGCAGGGGGCGTATGAAAAACTGTTTTTT. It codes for CASSTQGAYEKLFF.